Described below is a single T cell receptor beta chain sequence and its context. Its antigen is unidentified. The junction departs from germline at one end; a sequencing error may be responsible. The CDR3 is 15 residues long. Germline V CDR1 and CDR2: SGDLS, YYNGEE. All patients were untreated before thyroid surgery. These data originate in a study of metastatic and nonmetastatic thyroid tumors. Across the study: The comparison covered peripheral blood and tumor or nodule tissue in malignant and benign thyroid patients. General study findings and limits: Malignant tumors reportedly showed significantly higher TCR beta diversity than benign nodules in both blood and tumor.

In the original workflow: A classifier of distant metastasis in papillary thyroid cancer was built from CDR3 differences (across clinicopathological groups). Through MiXCR, TCRdb re-clonotyped the PCR reads. What appears here as the V and J calls and clone size reflects TCRdb's work, not the paper's. The repertoire has approximately 10,000 clones, around 30% of them found once; the top ten carry 20% to 25%. The sample consisted of adjacent normal tissue. The chain links TRBV9 to TRBJ2-7; weak D call: TRBD1 (6 bases). This receptor was taken from a male donor with papillary thyroid cancer or a benign thyroid nodule (not recorded which). Some clones in this sample may be carry-over from other donors' samples. CDR3 residues: CASSGSRRGSYEQHF. CDR3 coding DNA: TGTGCCAGCAGCGGAAGCCGAAGGGGGTCCTACGAGCAGCACTTC.